This TCR beta chain was retrieved from a study of T cell responses to AZD1222 COVID-19 vaccine. Study-level points and caveats: Seropositive at baseline were only five or six AZD1222 recipients.

TCRdb keeps only in-frame clones here, not all; method: immunoSEQ multiplex PCR. The data show 85,000 to 100,000 clones, 85% to 90% seen once. Concerning this clone itself: What it binds is not known.

CDR3 length: 14 residues. CDR1 SGHDT and CDR2 YYEEEE come from the germline V gene. V lost 4 bases, J lost 0 bases, and 4 bases stayed unmatched. Source: peripheral blood, taken on day 0 of AZD1222 vaccination. The chain is built from TRBV5-6 and TRBJ2-7, with TRBD2 identical over 7 bases. The sequence was collected from an adult in good health. The CDR3 loop reads CASSAGLPSYEQYF. For the CDR3, the DNA is TGTGCCAGCAGCGCGGGACTACCCTCCTACGAGCAGTACTTC.